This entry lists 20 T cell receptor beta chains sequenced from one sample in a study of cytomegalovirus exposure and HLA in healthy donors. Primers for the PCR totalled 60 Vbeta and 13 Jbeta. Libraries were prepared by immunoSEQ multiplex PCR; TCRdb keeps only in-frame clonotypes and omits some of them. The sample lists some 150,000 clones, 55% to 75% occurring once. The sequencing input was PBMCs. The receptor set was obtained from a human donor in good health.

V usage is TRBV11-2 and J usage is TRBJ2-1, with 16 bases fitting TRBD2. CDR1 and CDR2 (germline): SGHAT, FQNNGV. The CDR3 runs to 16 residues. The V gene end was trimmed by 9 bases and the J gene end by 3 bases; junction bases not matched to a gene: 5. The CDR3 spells CASPGLAGGYYNEQFF. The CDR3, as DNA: TGTGCCAGTCCGGGACTAGCGGGGGGGTACTACAATGAGCAGTTCTTC.

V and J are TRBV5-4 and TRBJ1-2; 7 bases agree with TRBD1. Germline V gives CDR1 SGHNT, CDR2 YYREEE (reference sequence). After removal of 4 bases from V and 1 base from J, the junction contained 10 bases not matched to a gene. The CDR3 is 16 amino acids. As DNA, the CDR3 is TGTGCCAGCAGCCCCGAACGACAGGGCCGTAACTATGGCTACACCTTC. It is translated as CASSPERQGRNYGYTF. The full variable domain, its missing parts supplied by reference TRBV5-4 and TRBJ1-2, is ETGVTQSPTHLIKTRGQQVTLRCSSQSGHNTVSWYQQALGQGPQFIFQYYREEENGRGNFPPRFSGLQFPNYSSELNVNALELDDSALYLCASSPERQGRNYGYTFGSGTRLTVV.

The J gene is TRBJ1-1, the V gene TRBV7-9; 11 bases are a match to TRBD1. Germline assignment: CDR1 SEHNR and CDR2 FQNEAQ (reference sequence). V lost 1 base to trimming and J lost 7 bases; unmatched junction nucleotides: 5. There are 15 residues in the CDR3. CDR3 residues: CASSLGDRGSDEAFF. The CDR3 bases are TGTGCCAGCAGCTTAGGGGACAGGGGGAGTGATGAAGCTTTCTTT.

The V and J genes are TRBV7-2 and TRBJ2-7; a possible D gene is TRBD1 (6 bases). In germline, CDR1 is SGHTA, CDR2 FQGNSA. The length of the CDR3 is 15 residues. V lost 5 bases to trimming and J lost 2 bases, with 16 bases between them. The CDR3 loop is CASSRTQAGAYEQYF. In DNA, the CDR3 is TGTGCCAGCAGCCGGACTCAGGCAGGGGCCTACGAGCAGTACTTC.

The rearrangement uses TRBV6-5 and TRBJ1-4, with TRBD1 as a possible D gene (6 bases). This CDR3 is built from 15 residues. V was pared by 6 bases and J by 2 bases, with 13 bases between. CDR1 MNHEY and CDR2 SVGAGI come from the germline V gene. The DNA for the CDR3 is TGTGCCAGCAGGGACTCAGGGGTTACTAATGAAAAACTGTTTTTT. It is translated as CASRDSGVTNEKLFF.

CDR3 in amino acids: CASSQDLLGTGEQYF. CDR3 coding DNA: TGCGCCAGCAGCCAAGACCTTCTGGGGACAGGCGAGCAGTACTTC. V usage is TRBV4-3 and J usage is TRBJ2-7; 8 bases match TRBD1. The junction had 7 bases not matched to a gene; V was cut back by 0 bases and J by 6 bases. The CDR3 totals 15 residues. Germline CDR1 and CDR2: LGHNA and YSLEER.

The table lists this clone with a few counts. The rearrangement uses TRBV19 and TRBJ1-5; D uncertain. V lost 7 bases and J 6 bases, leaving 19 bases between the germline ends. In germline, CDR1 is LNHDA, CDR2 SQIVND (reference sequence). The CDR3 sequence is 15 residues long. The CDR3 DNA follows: TGTGCCAGTACCTCAAATGGGGAGTTGATTCAGCCCCAGCATTTT. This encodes CASTSNGELIQPQHF.

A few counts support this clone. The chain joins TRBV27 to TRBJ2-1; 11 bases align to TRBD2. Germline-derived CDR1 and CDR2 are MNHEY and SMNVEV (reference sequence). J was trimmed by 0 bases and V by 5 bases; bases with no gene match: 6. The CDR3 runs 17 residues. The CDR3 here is CASSQGTSGISYNEQFF. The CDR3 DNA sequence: TGTGCCAGCAGTCAAGGGACTAGCGGAATCTCCTACAATGAGCAGTTCTTC.

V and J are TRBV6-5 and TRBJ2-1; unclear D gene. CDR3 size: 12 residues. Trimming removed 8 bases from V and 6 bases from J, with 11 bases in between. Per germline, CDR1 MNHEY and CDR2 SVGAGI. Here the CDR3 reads CASGRLGNEQFF. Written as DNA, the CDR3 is TGTGCCAGCGGTCGACTCGGCAATGAGCAGTTCTTC.

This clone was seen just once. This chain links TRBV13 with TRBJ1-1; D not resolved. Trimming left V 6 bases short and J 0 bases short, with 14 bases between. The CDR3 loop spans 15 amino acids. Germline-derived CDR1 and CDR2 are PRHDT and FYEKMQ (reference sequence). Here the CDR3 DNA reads TGTGCCAGCAGACAAATAACCCCAGTGAACACTGAAGCTTTCTTT. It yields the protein CASRQITPVNTEAFF.

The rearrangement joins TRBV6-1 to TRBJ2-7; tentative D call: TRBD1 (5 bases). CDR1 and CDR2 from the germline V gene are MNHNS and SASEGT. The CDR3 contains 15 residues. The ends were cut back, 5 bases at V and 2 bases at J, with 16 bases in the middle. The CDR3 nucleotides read TGTGCCAGCAGTTCCTACTATGGGGCGGCCTACGAGCAGTACTTC. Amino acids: CASSSYYGAAYEQYF.

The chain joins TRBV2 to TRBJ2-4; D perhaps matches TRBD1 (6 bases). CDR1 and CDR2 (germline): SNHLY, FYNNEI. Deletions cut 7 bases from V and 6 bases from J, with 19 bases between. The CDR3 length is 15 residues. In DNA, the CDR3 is TGTGCCAGCATCCGGACAGACCGAAACACAAACATTCAGTACTTC. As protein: CASIRTDRNTNIQYF. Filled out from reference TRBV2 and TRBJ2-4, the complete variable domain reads EPEVTQTPSHQVTQMGQEVILRCVPISNHLYFYWYRQILGQKVEFLVSFYNNEISEKSEIFDDQFSVERPDGSNFTLKIRSTKLEDSAMYFCASIRTDRNTNIQYFGAGTRLSVL.

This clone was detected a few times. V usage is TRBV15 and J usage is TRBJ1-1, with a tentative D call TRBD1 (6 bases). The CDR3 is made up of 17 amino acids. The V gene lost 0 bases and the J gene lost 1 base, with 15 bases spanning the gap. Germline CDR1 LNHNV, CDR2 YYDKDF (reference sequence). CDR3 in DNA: TGTGCCACCAGCAGAGATACGTTTGGACAGCCGAACACTGAAGCTTTCTTT. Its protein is CATSRDTFGQPNTEAFF. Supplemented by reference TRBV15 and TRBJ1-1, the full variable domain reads DAMVIQNPRYQVTQFGKPVTLSCSQTLNHNVMYWYQQKSSQAPKLLFHYYDKDFNNEADTPDNFQSRRPNTSFCFLDIRSPGLGDTAMYLCATSRDTFGQPNTEAFFGQGTRLTVV.

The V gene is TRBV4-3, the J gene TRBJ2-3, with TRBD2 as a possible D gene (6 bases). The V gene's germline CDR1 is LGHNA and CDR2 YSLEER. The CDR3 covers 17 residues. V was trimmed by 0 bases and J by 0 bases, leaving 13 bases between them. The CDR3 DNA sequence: TGCGCCAGCAGCCAAGAGGGCAGCGGGCCAAGCACAGATACGCAGTATTTT. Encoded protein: CASSQEGSGPSTDTQYF.

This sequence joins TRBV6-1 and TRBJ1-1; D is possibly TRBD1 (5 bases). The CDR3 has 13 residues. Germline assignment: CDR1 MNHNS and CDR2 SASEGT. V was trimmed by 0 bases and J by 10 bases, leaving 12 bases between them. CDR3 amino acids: CASSEARGRVAFF. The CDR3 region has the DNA TGTGCCAGCAGTGAAGCGCGGGGACGGGTAGCTTTCTTT.

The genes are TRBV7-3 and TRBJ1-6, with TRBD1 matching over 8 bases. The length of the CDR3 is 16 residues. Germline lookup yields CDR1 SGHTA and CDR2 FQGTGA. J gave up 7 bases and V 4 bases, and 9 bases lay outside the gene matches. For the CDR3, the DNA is TGTGCCAGCAGCTCCTATCCGGGACAGGCCAATTCACCCCTCCACTTT. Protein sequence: CASSSYPGQANSPLHF.

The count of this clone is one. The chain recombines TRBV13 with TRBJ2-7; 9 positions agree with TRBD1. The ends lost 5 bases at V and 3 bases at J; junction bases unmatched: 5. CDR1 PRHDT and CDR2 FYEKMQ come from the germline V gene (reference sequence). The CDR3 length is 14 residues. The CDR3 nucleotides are TGTGCCAGCAGCGTAGCGACAGGGGGCTACGAGCAGTACTTC. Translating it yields CASSVATGGYEQYF.

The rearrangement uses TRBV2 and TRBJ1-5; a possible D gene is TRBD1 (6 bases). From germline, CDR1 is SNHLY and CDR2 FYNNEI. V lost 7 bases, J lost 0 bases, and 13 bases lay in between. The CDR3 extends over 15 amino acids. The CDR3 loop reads CASTGQTLSNQPQHF. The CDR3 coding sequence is TGTGCCAGCACCGGACAGACCCTTAGCAATCAGCCCCAGCATTTT.

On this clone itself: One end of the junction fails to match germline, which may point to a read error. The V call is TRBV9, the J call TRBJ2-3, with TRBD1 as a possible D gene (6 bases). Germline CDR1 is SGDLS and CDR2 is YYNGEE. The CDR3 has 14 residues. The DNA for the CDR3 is TGTGCCAGCAACGTACAGGGCTCACCCGATACGCAGTATTTT. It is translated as CASNVQGSPDTQYF. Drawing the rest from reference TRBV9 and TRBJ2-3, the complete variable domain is DSGVTQTPKHLITATGQRVTLRCSPRSGDLSVYWYQQSLDQGLQFLIQYYNGEERAKGNILERFSAQQFPDLHSELNLSSLELGDSALYFCASNVQGSPDTQYFGPGTRLTVL.

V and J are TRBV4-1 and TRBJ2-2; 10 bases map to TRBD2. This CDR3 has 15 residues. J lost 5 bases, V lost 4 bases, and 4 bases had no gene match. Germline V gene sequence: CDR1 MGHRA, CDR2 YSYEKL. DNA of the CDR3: TGCGCCAGCAGCCCCCTAGCGGGGGTAACCGGGGAGCTGTTTTTT. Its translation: CASSPLAGVTGELFF.